A single sample gave rise to the 28 T cell receptor beta chains below, sequenced in a study of T-cell memory formation after mild COVID-19. TCRdb fed the 5' RACE reads into MiXCR, producing one record per CDR3 protein. The table has 500,000 to 550,000 distinct CDR3 sequences, roughly 20% seen once. The specimen sequenced was PBMCs or a T cell subset sorted from them (not recorded which). Every receptor here comes from an adult woman who had mild COVID-19 (a few samples of this study predate the infection). Cell type and time point are not known.

The chain has TRBV7-2 and TRBJ2-4; maybe TRBD2 (5 bases). Between the trimmed V and J ends, which lost 6 bases and 5 bases, there was a span of 11 bases. The germline gives CDR1 SGHTA, CDR2 FQGNSA. CDR3 length: 13 residues. CDR3 protein: CASSRAGENIQYF. The CDR3 DNA sequence: TGTGCCAGCAGTAGGGCGGGCGAAAACATTCAGTACTTC.

This clonotype was observed at least ten times. This chain links TRBV20-1 with TRBJ1-5; TRBD1 is a possible D gene (6 bases). CDR1 is DFQATT, CDR2 SNEGSKA, per germline (reference sequence). Trimming shortened V by 0 bases and J by 4 bases, and 16 bases separated the two germline ends. The CDR3 sequence is 16 residues long. The CDR3 loop reads CSARDSRRGRNQPQHF. CDR3 sequence (DNA): TGCAGTGCTAGAGATTCCCGCAGGGGTAGAAATCAGCCCCAGCATTTT.

There are a few counts of this clonotype. This chain uses TRBV29-1 with TRBJ2-5, with D possibly matching TRBD1 (6 bases). The ends were cut back, 6 bases at V and 5 bases at J, with 19 bases in the middle. This CDR3 contains 14 residues. Germline CDR1 and CDR2: SQVTM and ANQGSEA. CDR3 residues: CSVPVARQGETQYF. CDR3 DNA: TGCAGCGTACCTGTTGCGCGTCAGGGGGAGACCCAGTACTTC. The complete variable domain, with remaining parts taken from reference TRBV29-1 and TRBJ2-5, reads SAVISQKPSRDICQRGTSLTIQCQVDSQVTMMFWYRQQPGQSLTLIATANQGSEATYESGFVIDKFPISRPNLTFSTLTVSNMSPEDSSIYLCSVPVARQGETQYFGPGTRLLVL.

The J gene is TRBJ2-3, the V gene TRBV12-3 or TRBV12-4; 7 bases agree with TRBD2. The V segment lost 3 bases and the J segment 5 bases; nucleotides outside the gene matches: 5. The CDR3 loop spans 14 amino acids. CDR3 amino acids: CASSFGEGQDTQYF. DNA for the CDR3: TGTGCCAGCAGTTTCGGGGAGGGCCAAGATACGCAGTATTTT.

This sequence joins TRBV10-3 and TRBJ2-1; 8 bases are shared with TRBD1. Germline trimming cut 2 bases from V and 7 bases from J; bases unmatched to any gene: 7. This CDR3 has 15 amino acids. From germline, CDR1 is ENHRY and CDR2 SYGVKD. CDR3: CAISEEGQVWNEQFF. CDR3 DNA sequence: TGTGCCATCAGTGAGGAGGGACAGGTGTGGAATGAGCAGTTCTTC.

This clonotype was seen at least ten times. V is TRBV4-3 and J is TRBJ2-1, with 11 bases matching TRBD2. CDR3 length equals 17 residues. Trimming cost V 1 base and J 8 bases; bases outside gene matches: 10. Germline assignment: CDR1 LGHNA and CDR2 YSLEER. In DNA, the CDR3 is TGCGCCAGCAGCCAAGCGGGACTAGCGGTAGCCTTTTATGAGCAGTTCTTC. Protein product: CASSQAGLAVAFYEQFF.

This clonotype showed up just a few times. This chain joins TRBV4-2 and TRBJ1-1; D is unresolved. Germline V gene lookup returns CDR1 LGHNA and CDR2 YNFKEQ. V was clipped by 0 bases and J by 10 bases, with 12 bases between them. This CDR3 comprises 13 residues. CDR3: CASSQDSPDPAFF. The CDR3 DNA reads as TGTGCCAGCAGCCAAGATTCGCCGGACCCAGCTTTCTTT.

This clonotype has just a few counts. The chain links TRBV6-5 to TRBJ1-1, with D maybe TRBD1 (6 bases). The CDR3 runs 15 residues. The V end was cut by 6 bases, the J end by 3 bases, with 17 bases between. CDR1 and CDR2 (germline): MNHEY, SVGAGI. The CDR3 reads CASRKLQGRDTEAFF. In DNA form, the CDR3 reads TGTGCCAGCAGAAAACTTCAGGGGAGAGACACTGAAGCTTTCTTT.

This clonotype has only a few counts. The genes are TRBV3-1 and TRBJ2-5, with TRBD2 matching over 11 bases. This CDR3 is 18 amino acids long. V lost 0 bases and J lost 2; bases outside the gene matches: 8. Per the germline V gene, CDR1 is LGHDT and CDR2 is YNNKEL (reference sequence). The CDR3 reads CASSQDGRLAGSQETQYF. The CDR3 DNA reads as TGTGCCAGCAGCCAAGATGGAAGACTAGCGGGGTCTCAAGAGACCCAGTACTTC.

The V call is TRBV28, the J call TRBJ2-7; 13 positions match TRBD2. CDR1 and CDR2 (germline): MDHEN, SYDVKM. The trim removed 6 bases at V and 5 bases at J, leaving 13 bases unmatched. The CDR3 covers 17 residues. CDR3 sequence (DNA): TGTGCCAGCAGACCGAGAGCTGGGACTAGCGGGAACAACGAGCAGTACTTC. This translates into CASRPRAGTSGNNEQYF. Complete variable domain (other parts from reference TRBV28 and TRBJ2-7): DVKVTQSSRYLVKRTGEKVFLECVQDMDHENMFWYRQDPGLGLRLIYFSYDVKMKEKGDIPEGYSVSREKKERFSLILESASTNQTSMYLCASRPRAGTSGNNEQYFGPGTRLTVT.

This clonotype was counted between two and nine times. This chain uses TRBV7-6 with TRBJ2-5; D remains unclear. The CDR3 length is 14 residues. Germline loops: CDR1 SGHVS, CDR2 FNYEAQ. The V gene lost 0 bases and the J gene lost 5 bases, with 10 bases spanning the gap. CDR3 in DNA: TGTGCCAGCAGCTTAGCGCTGGCCGTGGAGACCCAGTACTTC. Protein: CASSLALAVETQYF.

This clonotype showed up just a few times. The rearrangement uses TRBV5-1 and TRBJ2-1; D possibly corresponds to TRBD2 (6 bases). V was shortened by 0 bases and J by 6 bases, with 13 bases between the two germline ends. The length of the CDR3 is 15 residues. Germline-derived CDR1 and CDR2 are SGHRS and YFSETQ. The CDR3 is CASSLEGLKSNEQFF. The CDR3 nucleotides are TGCGCCAGCAGCTTGGAGGGACTCAAGTCCAATGAGCAGTTCTTC. The entire variable domain, with the rest obtained from reference TRBV5-1 and TRBJ2-1, is as follows: KAGVTQTPRYLIKTRGQQVTLSCSPISGHRSVSWYQQTPGQGLQFLFEYFSETQRNKGNFPGRFSGRQFSNSRSEMNVSTLELGDSALYLCASSLEGLKSNEQFFGPGTRLTVL.

This clonotype turned up a few times. This chain links TRBV12-3 or TRBV12-4 with TRBJ1-1; the D is unclear. V was clipped by 2 bases and J by 1 base, with 5 bases between them. This CDR3 contains 13 residues. CDR3 sequence reads: CASSLKANTEAFF. CDR3 bases: TGTGCCAGCAGTTTAAAGGCGAACACTGAAGCTTTCTTT.

The V gene is TRBV14, the J gene TRBJ1-2; D remains ambiguous. The CDR3 has 14 amino acids. CDR1 and CDR2 from the germline V gene are SGHDN and FVKESK. Trimming took 4 bases from V and 6 from J, leaving 15 bases between them. CDR3 in DNA: TGTGCCAGCAGCCTCGACCCTTCTTGGCATGGCTACACCTTC. Its translation is CASSLDPSWHGYTF.

This clonotype was found a few times. The chain links TRBV11-2 to TRBJ1-6; tentatively, D is TRBD1 (5 bases). The CDR3 runs to 18 residues. In germline, CDR1 is SGHAT, CDR2 FQNNGV. The germline V and J ends were trimmed by 5 bases and 4 bases, with 21 bases remaining between them. Written as DNA, the CDR3 is TGTGCCAGCAGCGCCCCGGGCGGGACGGCGAGTTATAATTCACCCCTCCACTTT. Its translation: CASSAPGGTASYNSPLHF.

The chain has TRBV10-3 and TRBJ2-3; TRBD2 agrees at 11 bases. Germline V lookup: CDR1 ENHRY, CDR2 SYGVKD. The CDR3 has 17 amino acids. V was clipped by 3 bases and J by 4 bases; unmatched bases: 9. The CDR3 sequence is CAISEAIAGGQPDTQYF. CDR3 nucleotides: TGTGCCATCAGTGAAGCCATAGCGGGGGGGCAGCCAGATACGCAGTATTTT.

This clonotype has a single count. The chain uses TRBV29-1 and TRBJ2-5, with 8 nucleotides matching TRBD1. Per the germline V gene, CDR1 is SQVTM and CDR2 is ANQGSEA. The CDR3 has 12 amino acids. After removal of 8 bases from V and 1 base from J, the junction contained 3 bases not matched to a gene. In DNA, the CDR3 is TGCAGCCACGGACAGGGCCAAGAGACCCAGTACTTC. Translating gives CSHGQGQETQYF.

The chain joins TRBV2 to TRBJ2-1; 9 nucleotides match TRBD2. CDR3 length equals 15 residues. J was trimmed by 6 bases and V by 2 bases; bases with no gene match: 5. CDR1 is SNHLY and CDR2 is FYNNEI in the germline V gene. CDR3 loop: CASSEMRGGLNEQFF. CDR3 nucleotide sequence: TGTGCCAGCAGTGAAATGCGGGGGGGCCTCAATGAGCAGTTCTTC.

This clonotype was detected only a few times. The genes are TRBV6-5 and TRBJ2-7; TRBD2 aligns across 9 bases. Germline assignment: CDR1 MNHEY and CDR2 SVGAGI. This CDR3 is built from 15 residues. V dropped 6 bases and J dropped 0; count of bases not matched to a gene: 6. CDR3 amino acids: CASSPGLAFSYEQYF. DNA of the CDR3: TGTGCCAGCAGCCCCGGACTAGCGTTCTCCTACGAGCAGTACTTC.

Only a few counts were recorded for this clonotype. The J gene is TRBJ2-3, the V gene TRBV2; D is uncertain. Trimming took 2 bases from V and 2 from J, leaving 8 bases between them. CDR1 SNHLY and CDR2 FYNNEI come from the germline V gene. The CDR3 consists of 14 residues. The CDR3: CASSELMVTDTQYF. CDR3 nucleotides: TGTGCCAGCAGTGAATTGATGGTCACAGATACGCAGTATTTT. Full variable domain (missing parts from reference TRBV2 and TRBJ2-3): EPEVTQTPSHQVTQMGQEVILRCVPISNHLYFYWYRQILGQKVEFLVSFYNNEISEKSEIFDDQFSVERPDGSNFTLKIRSTKLEDSAMYFCASSELMVTDTQYFGPGTRLTVL.

V usage is TRBV4-1 and J usage is TRBJ2-1; a possible D gene is TRBD2 (6 bases). The CDR3 runs 16 residues. CDR1 is MGHRA and CDR2 is YSYEKL in the germline V gene. V was cut by 1 base and J by 6 bases, with 16 bases left in between. The CDR3 spells CASSQGTTLGGNEQFF. In DNA, the CDR3 is TGCGCCAGCAGCCAAGGGACTACCCTGGGGGGCAATGAGCAGTTCTTC.

This clonotype was recorded many times. The rearrangement uses TRBV5-1 and TRBJ2-6; no firm D call. Trimming removed 4 bases at V and 8 bases at J, with 19 bases between. This CDR3 comprises 16 residues. Germline CDR1 reads SGHRS; CDR2 reads YFSETQ. CDR3 nucleotides: TGCGCCAGCAGCGGGATTTTGGGAATATCGTCCAACGTCCTGACTTTC. This gives the protein CASSGILGISSNVLTF.

The chain combines TRBV5-1 with TRBJ2-4; D could derive from TRBD1 or TRBD2 (5 bases each). Germline V gene data show CDR1 as SGHRS and CDR2 as YFSETQ. V gave up 4 bases and J gave up 5 bases, with 7 bases separating them. This CDR3 comprises 12 residues. Here the CDR3 DNA reads TGCGCCAGCAGCCCGGGGCAAAACATTCAGTACTTC. Translated: CASSPGQNIQYF.

This clonotype has a handful of counts. The chain is built from TRBV20-1 and TRBJ2-7; TRBD1 aligns across 7 bases. V lost 3 bases to trimming and J lost 1 base; unmatched junction nucleotides: 6. Per the germline V gene, CDR1 is DFQATT and CDR2 is SNEGSKA (reference sequence). The CDR3 spans 14 residues. The CDR3 here is CSARENRGSYEQYF. The CDR3 nucleotides read TGCAGTGCTAGGGAAAACAGGGGTTCCTACGAGCAGTACTTC.

Only a few counts were recorded for this clonotype. The genes are TRBV7-2 and TRBJ2-7; D is ambiguous. Trimming removed 1 base from V and 2 bases from J, with 9 bases in between. The CDR3 is 14 residues long. Per the germline V gene, CDR1 is SGHTA and CDR2 is FQGNSA. CDR3 sequence reads: CASSLENPTYEQYF. CDR3 sequence (DNA): TGTGCCAGCAGCTTAGAGAACCCGACCTACGAGCAGTACTTC.

This clonotype was seen only a few times. The chain employs TRBV7-9 and TRBJ1-1; tentative D call: TRBD1 (6 bases). The CDR3 is made up of 14 amino acids. From germline, CDR1 is SEHNR and CDR2 FQNEAQ (reference sequence). Trimming took off 2 bases at V and 8 bases at J, with 15 bases between the two ends. In nucleotides, the CDR3 is TGTGCCAGCAGCTTAACGGGGGCGAGGGTGGAAGCTTTCTTT. Residues: CASSLTGARVEAFF.

The gene calls are TRBV28 and TRBJ2-3; D is perhaps TRBD2 (5 bases). Trimming pared 6 bases from V and 2 bases from J, leaving 9 bases between. The germline gives CDR1 MDHEN, CDR2 SYDVKM. The CDR3 is 13 amino acids. The CDR3 DNA is TGTGCCAGCAGGGCCGGGAACACAGATACGCAGTATTTT. This encodes CASRAGNTDTQYF.

In its sample, this clonotype was seen a few times. The chain joins TRBV12-5 to TRBJ2-2; maybe TRBD2 (5 bases). The germline V gene encodes CDR1 LGHNT and CDR2 FRNRAP. The CDR3 is 16 residues long. With 0 bases removed from V and 0 bases from J, the gap between germline ends came to 8 bases. The CDR3 DNA follows: TGTGCTAGTGGTTTGGTACTAGGAGCGAACACCGGGGAGCTGTTTTTT. It translates to CASGLVLGANTGELFF.